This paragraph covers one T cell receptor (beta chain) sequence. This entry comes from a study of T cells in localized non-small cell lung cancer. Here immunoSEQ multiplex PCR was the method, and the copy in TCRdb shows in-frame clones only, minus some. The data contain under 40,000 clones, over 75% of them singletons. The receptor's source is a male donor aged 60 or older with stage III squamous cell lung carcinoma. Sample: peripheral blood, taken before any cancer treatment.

The CDR3 protein is CAWSVTAGNTIYF. CDR3 DNA: TGTGCCTGGAGTGTAACAGCTGGAAACACCATATATTTT. V and J are TRBV30 and TRBJ1-3; D is unclear. CDR3 length: 13 amino acids. Trimming stripped 0 bases from V and 2 bases from J, with 5 bases between. Germline V gene lookup returns CDR1 GTSNPN and CDR2 SVGIG (reference sequence).